A selection of T cell receptor beta chains follows, all from one sample in a study of post-analysis software for immune sequencing data. TCRdb re-analysed the PCR reads in MiXCR, keeping a single row per CDR3 protein. Of some 690,000 distinct CDR3 sequences listed, approximately 60% are singletons. Material for sequencing was blood. The receptor set was obtained from a girl aged 2 to 10 with multiple sclerosis. Both conserved end residues are trimmed from each CDR3. The D gene is left open where the match is weak. Rows may omit the clone size; those that give it use once, few, many or a size class.

clone size: .
V gene: TRBV6-1
D gene: TRBD1
CDR3 protein: ASRGQLLLH

clone size: .
V gene: TRBV20-1
D gene: .
CDR3 protein: SAPPPGRETQY

clone size: few
V gene: TRBV12-3/TRBV12-4
D gene: .
CDR3 protein: ASSPGVLSYEQY

clone size: few
V gene: TRBV13
D gene: .
CDR3 protein: ASSLGPETGNTGELF

clone size: .
V gene: TRBV12-3/TRBV12-4
D gene: TRBD2
CDR3 protein: ASSFIAGGFISGANVLT

clone size: .
V gene: TRBV30
D gene: .
CDR3 protein: AWSVRQLDYNEQF

clone size: .
V gene: TRBV6-1
D gene: .
CDR3 protein: ASASHRENYGYT

clone size: few
V gene: TRBV20-1
D gene: .
CDR3 protein: SAVVTGANVLT

clone size: .
V gene: TRBV20-1
D gene: TRBD1
CDR3 protein: SASLGTGARETQY

clone size: .
V gene: TRBV5-1
D gene: .
CDR3 protein: ASSGSTGRSYEQY

clone size: .
V gene: TRBV6-2/TRBV6-3
D gene: .
CDR3 protein: ASSYSTMYDRTNSPLH

clone size: few
V gene: TRBV21-1
D gene: .
CDR3 protein: ASSKEEDSGSTTDTQY

clone size: .
V gene: TRBV3-1
D gene: .
CDR3 protein: ASSRRAYEGGYT

clone size: .
V gene: TRBV10-3
D gene: TRBD2
CDR3 protein: AIRASGFGNEQF